Shown below are 24 T cell receptor beta chains from a single sample sequenced in a study of regulatory T cells in long-lasting Graves disease. As for time point: newly diagnosed GD, antithyroid drugs for less than 3 months. Making the TCR library involved RNA that had been extracted from PBMCs. Arm-PCR of CDR3 regions and iRepertoire HTBI primers were the basis on which TCR beta libraries were built. Via MiXCR, TCRdb re-called the multiplex PCR reads, giving one row per CDR3 protein. Of about 620,000 distinct CDR3 sequences listed, 16% are singletons. These sequences were also reported in another study, on T cells in Graves' hyperthyroidism and ophthalmopathy.

The sequencing here drew on peripheral blood mononuclear cells (PBMCs), taken at new diagnosis, from a patient treated with antithyroid drugs. All receptors derive from a woman younger than 45 with Graves disease.

This clonotype occurred many times. The chain recombines TRBV7-2 with TRBJ2-2; tentatively, D is TRBD2 (5 bases). Looked up from germline, CDR1 is SGHTA and CDR2 is FQGNSA. Trimming took off 5 bases at V and 0 bases at J, with 16 bases between the two ends. The CDR3 spans 17 residues. CDR3 residues: CASSPLVDFANTGELFF. In DNA form, the CDR3 reads TGTGCCAGCAGCCCGTTAGTGGACTTCGCGAACACCGGGGAGCTGTTTTTT.

This clonotype was observed many times. This chain links TRBV30 with TRBJ1-1; D uncertain. CDR1 and CDR2 (germline): GTSNPN, SVGIG (reference sequence). V was cut by 4 bases and J by 3 bases, with 12 bases left in between. CDR3 length: 13 residues. The CDR3 region has the DNA TGTGCCTGGAATGATGGCCGATACACTGAAGCTTTCTTT. This sequence encodes CAWNDGRYTEAFF.

V gene TRBV24-1 combines with J gene TRBJ2-1; possible D gene TRBD1, 6 bases. Trimming cost V 0 bases and J 15 bases, with 11 bases left between them. This CDR3 comprises 12 residues. Germline V gene data show CDR1 as KGHDR and CDR2 as SFDVKD. For the CDR3, the DNA is TGTGCCACCAGTGATTTGAGGGGGTGGCTGTTCTTC. It specifies CATSDLRGWLFF.

This clonotype was detected many times. V gene TRBV30 combines with J gene TRBJ1-1; no reliable D call. The germline CDR1 and CDR2 sequences are GTSNPN and SVGIG (reference sequence). V gave up 0 bases and J gave up 0 bases, with 5 bases separating them. This CDR3 spans 13 amino acids. The CDR3, as DNA: TGTGCCTGGAGTGTCTGGGTGAACACTGAAGCTTTCTTT. It is translated as CAWSVWVNTEAFF.

This chain joins TRBV7-9 and TRBJ1-3; D gene uncertain. Germline V gives CDR1 SEHNR, CDR2 FQNEAQ (reference sequence). The CDR3 sequence is 15 residues long. Trimming cost V 2 bases and J 2 bases, with 10 bases left between them. The CDR3 sequence: CASSLWADPGNTIYF. CDR3 DNA sequence: TGTGCCAGCAGCTTATGGGCGGATCCTGGAAACACCATATATTTT.

Comment on this clonotype: At one boundary the junction diverges from the germline segment, which might be a read error. The chain carries TRBV10-3 and TRBJ1-3; possibly TRBD1 for D (5 bases). This CDR3 has 16 residues. CDR1 is ENHRY and CDR2 is SYGVKD in the germline V gene. Here the CDR3 reads CAISDHGGGSGSTIYF. In DNA form, the CDR3 reads TGTGCCATCAGTGACCATGGGGGGGGATCTGGAAGCACCATATATTTT.

This clonotype was seen repeatedly, ten times or more. The V and J genes are TRBV12-3 or TRBV12-4 and TRBJ2-1, with 13 bases lining up with TRBD2. The ends lost 4 bases at V and 10 bases at J; junction bases unmatched: 16. There are 18 residues in the CDR3. This CDR3 reads CASSSRKKLAGGSGEQFF. As DNA, the CDR3 is TGTGCCAGCAGTTCCCGCAAGAAACTAGCGGGGGGGAGTGGGGAGCAGTTCTTC.

J is TRBJ2-4 and V is TRBV5-1, with 10 bases identical to TRBD2. The length of the CDR3 is 16 residues. V dropped 4 bases and J dropped 9; count of bases not matched to a gene: 13. CDR1 and CDR2 (germline): SGHRS, YFSETQ. In nucleotides, the CDR3 is TGCGCCAGCAGCACGGTGGCTAGCGGGAGATTCAGCATTCAGTACTTC. Residues: CASSTVASGRFSIQYF.

V is TRBV9 and J is TRBJ2-3; D is tentatively TRBD1 or TRBD2 (5 bases each). The CDR3 loop spans 16 amino acids. The V gene's germline CDR1 is SGDLS and CDR2 YYNGEE. V was clipped by 2 bases and J by 2 bases, with 15 bases between them. This CDR3 is CASSVRGEQVTDTQYF. CDR3 coding DNA: TGTGCCAGCAGCGTTAGGGGAGAGCAAGTCACAGATACGCAGTATTTT. The variable domain in full, with the rest retrieved from reference TRBV9 and TRBJ2-3, is DSGVTQTPKHLITATGQRVTLRCSPRSGDLSVYWYQQSLDQGLQFLIQYYNGEERAKGNILERFSAQQFPDLHSELNLSSLELGDSALYFCASSVRGEQVTDTQYFGPGTRLTVL.

V usage is TRBV5-6 and J usage is TRBJ1-1; D call uncertain. Trimming removed 4 bases at V and 0 bases at J, with 13 bases between. CDR1 is SGHDT, CDR2 YYEEEE, per germline. This CDR3 spans 15 amino acids. CDR3 region: CASSEDGVVNTEAFF. The CDR3 DNA sequence: TGTGCCAGCAGCGAAGATGGGGTGGTGAACACTGAAGCTTTCTTT. The full variable domain, completed using reference TRBV5-6 and TRBJ1-1, is DAGVTQSPTHLIKTRGQQVTLRCSPKSGHDTVSWYQQALGQGPQFIFQYYEEEERQRGNFPDRFSGHQFPNYSSELNVNALLLGDSALYLCASSEDGVVNTEAFFGQGTRLTVV.

The chain links TRBV13 to TRBJ2-3; 11 bases match TRBD2. The germline V gene has CDR1 PRHDT and CDR2 FYEKMQ (reference sequence). The CDR3 spans 15 residues. The J segment lost 3 bases and the V segment lost 5 bases, leaving 4 bases of the junction unmatched. The DNA of the CDR3 is TGTGCCAGCAGCGCCACTAGCGGGGGAACAGATACGCAGTATTTT. Translating gives CASSATSGGTDTQYF.

This clonotype was counted a few times. The CDR3, as DNA: TGTGCCACCAATGACCCTCTAGCGGGAGCAGGCCATACGCAGTATTTT. This sequence encodes CATNDPLAGAGHTQYF. The chain carries TRBV24-1 and TRBJ2-3; TRBD2 matches 10 bases. With V trimmed by 8 bases and J by 7 bases, 14 bases remained unmatched. Germline lookup yields CDR1 KGHDR and CDR2 SFDVKD. CDR3 length: 16 residues.

The chain has TRBV10-2 and TRBJ1-2, with 8 positions matching TRBD1. This CDR3 is 14 amino acids long. The V and J ends lost 2 bases and 4 bases, in that order; junction bases with no gene match: 3. Germline V gives CDR1 WSHSY, CDR2 SAAADI. CDR3 residues: CASSEGQGTYGYTF. The DNA for the CDR3 is TGCGCCAGCAGTGAGGGACAGGGTACCTATGGCTACACCTTC.

This clonotype was detected ten times or more. The V and J genes are TRBV7-6 and TRBJ2-5; 10 bases fit TRBD1. This CDR3 has 16 amino acids. Losses at the gene ends were 3 bases for V and 2 bases for J; bases not matched to a gene: 6. Germline CDR1 and CDR2: SGHVS and FNYEAQ. The CDR3 spells CASSFTGTGVQETQYF. Here the CDR3 DNA reads TGTGCCAGCAGCTTTACCGGGACAGGGGTTCAAGAGACCCAGTACTTC.

The V call is TRBV5-1, the J call TRBJ2-7, with 10 bases matching TRBD2. The trim removed 2 bases at V and 2 bases at J, leaving 10 bases unmatched. From germline, CDR1 is SGHRS and CDR2 YFSETQ. The CDR3 runs to 17 residues. CDR3 sequence reads: CASSLGGTGLATYEQYF. The CDR3 nucleotides are TGCGCCAGCAGCTTAGGCGGTACGGGACTAGCGACCTACGAGCAGTACTTC. Drawing the rest from reference TRBV5-1 and TRBJ2-7, the complete variable domain is KAGVTQTPRYLIKTRGQQVTLSCSPISGHRSVSWYQQTPGQGLQFLFEYFSETQRNKGNFPGRFSGRQFSNSRSEMNVSTLELGDSALYLCASSLGGTGLATYEQYFGPGTRLTVT.

The chain employs TRBV28 and TRBJ2-1; 11 nucleotides match TRBD2. The CDR3 sequence is 15 residues long. The germline gives CDR1 MDHEN, CDR2 SYDVKM. The V gene end was trimmed by 3 bases and the J gene end by 7 bases; junction bases not matched to a gene: 5. This CDR3 is CASSFLLAGGNEQFF. The CDR3 nucleotides read TGTGCCAGCAGTTTTCTCCTAGCGGGAGGAAATGAGCAGTTCTTC.

Comments on this clonotype: This clone may be a read error of a much larger clone one base away. The chain carries TRBV27 and TRBJ2-7; D gene ambiguous. The germline CDR1 and CDR2 sequences are MNHEY and SMNVEV (reference sequence). The CDR3 totals 13 residues. Here the CDR3 reads CASSSIRRYEQCF. In DNA form, the CDR3 reads TGTGCCAGCAGCTCCATCAGACGCTACGAGCAGTGCTTC.

This clonotype was seen many times. This sequence joins TRBV29-1 and TRBJ2-7; either TRBD1 or TRBD2 may fit D (5 bases each). The CDR3 extends over 14 amino acids. Germline CDR1 reads SQVTM; CDR2 reads ANQGSEA. The DNA of the CDR3 is TGCAGTTACTCGTGGGGGACGGACCCTACAGAGCAGTACTTC. Protein: CSYSWGTDPTEQYF.

Turning to this clonotype: This could be a read error, since a much larger clone is one nucleotide away. The chain employs TRBV6-5 and TRBJ1-1, with TRBD1 identical over 7 bases. This CDR3 has 12 amino acids. Looked up from germline, CDR1 is MNHEY and CDR2 is SVGAGI. The CDR3 loop reads CASRYSGTAAFF. In nucleotides, the CDR3 is TGTGCCAGCAGGTACTCGGGGACAGCCGCTTTCTTT.

This chain joins TRBV19 and TRBJ1-5, with D possibly being TRBD1 (5 bases). CDR3 length: 15 residues. The V end lost 5 bases, the J end lost 1 base, and 12 bases lay between the germline ends. From germline, CDR1 is LNHDA and CDR2 SQIVND (reference sequence). The CDR3 coding sequence is TGTGCCAGTAGTCGTAGACAGCTGAGCAATCAGCCCCAGCATTTT. Amino acid sequence: CASSRRQLSNQPQHF.

CDR3 nucleotides: TGCAGTGCTAGAGATATCCTCCGGGCGGGAGCGGAAAACATTCAGTACTTC. This encodes CSARDILRAGAENIQYF. J is TRBJ2-4 and V is TRBV20-1, with 7 positions matching TRBD2. Germline V CDR1 and CDR2: DFQATT, SNEGSKA (reference sequence). This CDR3 is 17 amino acids long. V shed 0 bases, J shed 5 bases, and the junction held 13 bases outside the gene matches.

The rearrangement uses TRBV6-5 and TRBJ1-2; weak D call: TRBD1 (6 bases). Germline assignment: CDR1 MNHEY and CDR2 SVGAGI. The CDR3 contains 17 residues. The V end was cut by 4 bases, the J end by 3 bases, with 21 bases between. CDR3 sequence reads: CASSSLGGRELDYGYTF. The CDR3 DNA reads as TGTGCCAGCAGTTCCTTGGGGGGGCGTGAATTGGACTATGGCTACACCTTC.

This clonotype was seen more than once but under ten times. The rearrangement links TRBV18 to TRBJ2-1; 10 positions agree with TRBD1. Germline V gene data show CDR1 as KGHSH and CDR2 as LQKENI. CDR3 length equals 14 residues. Trimming removed 2 bases from V and 11 bases from J; junction bases left unmatched: 6. This CDR3 is CASSPGGTGDKQFF. The CDR3 DNA reads as TGTGCCAGCTCACCAGGAGGGACAGGGGATAAGCAGTTCTTC.

In its sample, this clonotype was seen many times. This chain uses TRBV28 with TRBJ1-1; a weak D match, TRBD1 (6 bases). The germline V and J ends were trimmed by 7 bases and 6 bases, with 18 bases remaining between them. The CDR3 sequence is 14 residues long. The germline gives CDR1 MDHEN, CDR2 SYDVKM. In DNA form, the CDR3 reads TGTGCCAGCAAGTTAGAACAGGGACTAGCTGAAGCTTTCTTT. Its protein is CASKLEQGLAEAFF.